The 32 T cell receptor beta chains presented below share a single source sample, sequenced in a study of naive and memory T cell subsets. An equimolar mix of two oligonucleotides served as the beta constant-region primer for TRBC1 and TRBC2. Nested alpha and beta constant-region primers with the SP2 primer drove four PCR rounds on ligated cDNA. TCRdb re-called the UMI-ligation and nested PCR reads through MiXCR, storing one row per CDR3 protein. The table records 120,000 to 150,000 distinct CDR3 sequences, approximately 22% of them present only once. These receptors are not linked to any known antigen. Study observations and caveats: A few larger clonotypes appeared in naive repertoires, especially CD8, possibly memory cells re-expressing CD45RA.

Sample: naive CD4+ T cells from blood. These receptors were collected from a human donor in good health.

In this sample, this clonotype turned up a few times. This chain joins TRBV6-5 and TRBJ1-6; D gene uncertain. The ends were cut back, 2 bases at V and 7 bases at J, with 9 bases in the middle. The length of the CDR3 is 14 residues. CDR1 is MNHEY, CDR2 SVGAGI, per germline. The chain's CDR3 is CASSYEAANSPLHF. CDR3 sequence (DNA): TGTGCCAGCAGTTACGAGGCCGCAAATTCACCCCTCCACTTT.

This rearrangement joins TRBV4-1 to TRBJ1-4; possibly TRBD1 for D (5 bases). The CDR3 extends over 16 amino acids. CDR1 is MGHRA, CDR2 YSYEKL, per germline. Between the trimmed V and J ends, which lost 3 bases and 0 bases, there was a span of 11 bases. In DNA form, the CDR3 reads TGCGCCAGCAGCCACGCTGGCAGGGCAACTAATGAAAAACTGTTTTTT. It specifies CASSHAGRATNEKLFF.

This clonotype was seen only a few times. The chain combines TRBV6-5 with TRBJ1-6; no definite D call. The CDR3 sequence is 14 residues long. V lost 7 bases and J lost 0, with 7 bases in between. The germline V gene encodes CDR1 MNHEY and CDR2 SVGAGI. In DNA, the CDR3 is TGTGCCAGCACCCGGAGCTCCTATAATTCACCCCTCCACTTT. As protein: CASTRSSYNSPLHF.

The rearrangement joins TRBV28 to TRBJ1-5, with TRBD1 matching over 7 bases. V lost 5 bases, J lost 4 bases, and 8 bases stayed unmatched. Germline-derived CDR1 and CDR2 are MDHEN and SYDVKM. The CDR3 has 15 amino acids. CDR3 protein: CASSEMGQINQPQHF. DNA for the CDR3: TGTGCCAGCAGTGAGATGGGACAGATAAATCAGCCCCAGCATTTT.

CDR3 amino acids: CASSVGSSYEQYF. The CDR3 region has the DNA TGTGCCAGCAGTGTCGGGAGCTCCTACGAGCAGTACTTC. The chain recombines TRBV2 with TRBJ2-7; tentative D call: TRBD2 (6 bases). This CDR3 has 13 amino acids. Germline loops: CDR1 SNHLY, CDR2 FYNNEI. Trimming removed 4 bases from V and 0 bases from J, with 7 bases in between.

CDR3 DNA sequence: TGTGCCAGCAGTGAATTCCGACTAGCGGGAGTAGGGGATACGCAGTATTTT. Its translation: CASSEFRLAGVGDTQYF. The V and J genes are TRBV2 and TRBJ2-3; 12 bases map to TRBD2. The junction had 9 bases not matched to a gene; V was cut back by 2 bases and J by 6 bases. The V gene's germline CDR1 is SNHLY and CDR2 FYNNEI. The CDR3 is made up of 17 amino acids.

V and J are TRBV27 and TRBJ2-7, with a possible D match to TRBD2 (6 bases). V was clipped by 5 bases and J by 0 bases, with 11 bases between them. From germline, CDR1 is MNHEY and CDR2 SMNVEV (reference sequence). The CDR3 length is 14 residues. The CDR3 here is CASSPTGSSYEQYF. The CDR3 nucleotides are TGTGCCAGCAGTCCTACCGGGAGCTCCTACGAGCAGTACTTC.

A few counts support this clonotype. This chain joins TRBV29-1 and TRBJ2-3, with no clear D. Germline-derived CDR1 and CDR2 are SQVTM and ANQGSEA. Trimming pared 4 bases from V and 1 base from J, leaving 6 bases between. The CDR3 is made up of 12 amino acids. The CDR3 spells CSVVKGTDTQYF. The CDR3 DNA reads TGCAGCGTTGTTAAGGGCACAGATACGCAGTATTTT.

This clonotype was found many times. V and J are TRBV6-5 and TRBJ2-7; D not certain. With 0 bases removed from V and 1 base from J, the gap between germline ends came to 7 bases. The length of the CDR3 is 14 residues. Germline V gene lookup returns CDR1 MNHEY and CDR2 SVGAGI. The CDR3 DNA is TGTGCCAGCAGTTACTCAGGCAGTTCCTACGAGCAGTACTTC. Translating it yields CASSYSGSSYEQYF.

Many counts were recorded for this clonotype. J is TRBJ2-3 and V is TRBV10-3, with D perhaps matching TRBD1 (7 bases). V was trimmed by 4 bases and J by 4 bases, leaving 21 bases between them. Germline CDR1 and CDR2: ENHRY and SYGVKD. This CDR3 is built from 17 residues. The CDR3 reads CAISGTSGQRVADTQYF. In DNA form, the CDR3 reads TGTGCCATCAGTGGAACCTCGGGACAGCGGGTAGCAGATACGCAGTATTTT.

This clonotype came up many times. The V gene is TRBV6-1, the J gene TRBJ2-1; 7 bases match TRBD1. The CDR3 length is 15 residues. The germline V gene encodes CDR1 MNHNS and CDR2 SASEGT. V shed 4 bases and J 0 bases; nucleotides not matched to a gene: 3. CDR3 bases: TGTGCCAGCAGTGGACAGGGCAGCTCCTACAATGAGCAGTTCTTC. Translation gives CASSGQGSSYNEQFF.

As DNA, the CDR3 is TGCAGCGTCTCCCCCTCAACTAGCGGGAGAACCGGGGAGCTGTTTTTT. Translation gives CSVSPSTSGRTGELFF. The rearrangement uses TRBV29-1 and TRBJ2-2; TRBD2 aligns across 11 bases. The V and J ends lost 6 bases and 5 bases, in that order; junction bases with no gene match: 11. This CDR3 has 16 amino acids. CDR1 is SQVTM and CDR2 is ANQGSEA in the germline V gene.

This clonotype has more than one count but fewer than ten. CDR3 sequence reads: CASSQGQGSYEQYF. In nucleotides, the CDR3 is TGTGCCAGCAGTCAGGGACAGGGATCCTACGAGCAGTACTTC. J is TRBJ2-7 and V is TRBV6-6; TRBD1 aligns across 9 bases. Germline V lookup: CDR1 MNHNY, CDR2 SVGAGI (reference sequence). The CDR3 is 14 amino acids. After removal of 5 bases from V and 1 base from J, the junction contained 3 bases not matched to a gene.

This clonotype appeared a few times. The chain employs TRBV6-5 and TRBJ2-1; 13 bases fit TRBD2. V shed 6 bases, J shed 9 bases, and the junction held 8 bases outside the gene matches. Germline V CDR1 and CDR2: MNHEY, SVGAGI. The CDR3 is 15 amino acids. CDR3 bases: TGTGCCAGCAGACCCGGGACTAGCGGGACTGGTGAGCAGTTCTTC. Protein: CASRPGTSGTGEQFF.

The V and J genes are TRBV20-1 and TRBJ2-1; 16 nucleotides agree with TRBD2. CDR1 and CDR2 from the germline V gene are DFQATT and SNEGSKA (reference sequence). CDR3 size: 17 residues. The V gene end was trimmed by 0 bases and the J gene end by 7 bases; junction bases not matched to a gene: 6. The CDR3 nucleotides read TGCAGTGCTAGAGAACCCGGGACTAGCGGGAGGGGTAATGAGCAGTTCTTC. It specifies CSAREPGTSGRGNEQFF.

This sequence joins TRBV29-1 and TRBJ2-3; possibly TRBD1 for D (6 bases). V was pared by 7 bases and J by 1 base, with 15 bases between. The germline gives CDR1 SQVTM, CDR2 ANQGSEA. This CDR3 is built from 14 residues. The CDR3: CSGVTGPRTDTQYF. The CDR3 DNA follows: TGCAGCGGCGTTACAGGGCCCCGCACAGATACGCAGTATTTT.

This clonotype was seen ten or more times. The rearrangement links TRBV27 to TRBJ2-1; no definite D call. This CDR3 is built from 15 residues. Trimming took off 5 bases at V and 2 bases at J, with 13 bases between the two ends. Germline CDR1 is MNHEY and CDR2 is SMNVEV (reference sequence). CDR3 nucleotide sequence: TGTGCCAGCAGTGATAGAGGAGATCCCTACAATGAGCAGTTCTTC. It translates to CASSDRGDPYNEQFF.

This clonotype was recorded a few times. The J gene is TRBJ2-7, the V gene TRBV2; D remains ambiguous. V lost 3 bases and J lost 7, with 19 bases in between. Looked up from germline, CDR1 is SNHLY and CDR2 is FYNNEI. This CDR3 spans 15 amino acids. The CDR3 region is CASSEAARSSLEQYF. As DNA, the CDR3 is TGTGCCAGCAGTGAGGCAGCTAGATCCTCGTTGGAGCAGTACTTC.

The gene calls are TRBV7-9 and TRBJ2-7; TRBD2 matches 7 bases. Per the germline V gene, CDR1 is SEHNR and CDR2 is FQNEAQ (reference sequence). The CDR3 loop spans 12 amino acids. J lost 6 bases, V lost 5 bases, and 4 bases had no gene match. The CDR3: CASSREVGEQYF. CDR3 sequence (DNA): TGTGCCAGCAGCCGGGAGGTTGGCGAGCAGTACTTC.

This clonotype was seen only a few times. This rearrangement joins TRBV6-6 to TRBJ1-4; tentatively, D is TRBD1 (6 bases). V dropped 2 bases and J dropped 6 bases, with 10 bases sitting between them. This CDR3 region has 14 residues. Per the germline V gene, CDR1 is MNHNY and CDR2 is SVGAGI (reference sequence). CDR3 loop: CASSYDGGYEKLFF. CDR3 in DNA: TGTGCCAGCAGTTACGATGGGGGCTATGAAAAACTGTTTTTT.

This chain links TRBV7-2 with TRBJ2-1, with D perhaps TRBD1 (5 bases). Germline CDR1 and CDR2: SGHTA and FQGNSA. Deletions cut 1 base from V and 3 bases from J, with 10 bases between. This CDR3 has 15 residues. The CDR3 coding sequence is TGTGCCAGCAGCTTAGTCAGGGATTACTACAATGAGCAGTTCTTC. Translated, it gives CASSLVRDYYNEQFF.

V usage is TRBV30 and J usage is TRBJ1-6, with D perhaps TRBD1 (5 bases). The CDR3 loop spans 13 amino acids. Deletions cut 2 bases from V and 6 bases from J, with 8 bases between. Germline V gene data show CDR1 as GTSNPN and CDR2 as SVGIG (reference sequence). The CDR3 DNA reads as TGTGCCTGGAGTTCTGACAGTAATTCACCCCTCCACTTT. Translating gives CAWSSDSNSPLHF.

Notes on this clonotype: The junction does not match germline at one end; this may be a read error. The CDR3 bases are TGCAGTGCTCCTTCGGGACTAGCGGGAGTTCGTGAGCTGTTCTTC. This codes for CSAPSGLAGVRELFF. The rearrangement joins TRBV20-1 to TRBJ2-1; 14 bases agree with TRBD2. Germline CDR1 is DFQATT and CDR2 is SNEGSKA (reference sequence). The CDR3 covers 15 residues.

This chain joins TRBV20-1 and TRBJ2-5; 10 nucleotides agree with TRBD2. The CDR3 sequence is 17 residues long. Germline CDR1 is DFQATT and CDR2 is SNEGSKA (reference sequence). V was clipped by 5 bases and J by 5 bases; unmatched bases: 17. The CDR3 nucleotides read TGCAGTGCTCCAGACCAGGGGAGCGGGAGGGCCCAGGAGACCCAGTACTTC. It is translated as CSAPDQGSGRAQETQYF.

The gene calls are TRBV7-2 and TRBJ2-2, with D hard to call. From germline, CDR1 is SGHTA and CDR2 FQGNSA. This CDR3 is built from 16 residues. V lost 2 bases to trimming and J lost 3 bases, with 13 bases between them. Here the CDR3 DNA reads TGTGCCAGCAGCTTATTTCTCAGGATGGACACCGGGGAGCTGTTTTTT. Translating gives CASSLFLRMDTGELFF. Based on the CDR3 plus reference TRBV7-2 and TRBJ2-2, the full variable domain is GAGVSQSPSNKVTEKGKDVELRCDPISGHTALYWYRQSLGQGLEFLIYFQGNSAPDKSGLPSDRFSAERTGGSVSTLTIQRTQQEDSAVYLCASSLFLRMDTGELFFGEGSRLTVL.

This clonotype has a count of ten or more. This chain connects TRBV12-3 or TRBV12-4 to TRBJ2-7; D unclear. Trimming pared 3 bases from V and 9 bases from J, leaving 9 bases between. The CDR3 sequence is 11 residues long. The CDR3 region is CASSFKGWQYF. CDR3 DNA sequence: TGTGCCAGCAGTTTTAAAGGCTGGCAGTACTTC.

V gene TRBV20-1 combines with J gene TRBJ2-7; D remains ambiguous. Germline V gene lookup returns CDR1 DFQATT and CDR2 SNEGSKA (reference sequence). V lost 5 bases to trimming and J lost 4 bases, with 21 bases between them. This CDR3 contains 15 residues. CDR3 sequence (DNA): TGCAGTGCTTTCCCAACAGAAGCAGCCTCATACGAGCAGTACTTC. This gives the protein CSAFPTEAASYEQYF.

This clonotype was recorded a few times. This sequence joins TRBV7-2 and TRBJ1-5; perhaps TRBD1 as D (5 bases). V lost 2 bases to trimming and J lost 9 bases, with 14 bases between them. There are 14 residues in the CDR3. Per the germline V gene, CDR1 is SGHTA and CDR2 is FQGNSA. The CDR3 is CASSLKGRVGPQHF. CDR3 nucleotides: TGTGCCAGCAGCTTAAAGGGGCGGGTAGGGCCCCAGCATTTT.

The rearrangement links TRBV6-5 to TRBJ2-7, with D perhaps matching TRBD1 (6 bases). This CDR3 comprises 14 residues. The germline V and J ends were trimmed by 0 bases and 4 bases, with 10 bases remaining between them. Germline CDR1 MNHEY, CDR2 SVGAGI. In DNA, the CDR3 is TGTGCCAGCAGTTACTCGCTCCAGGGGTACGAGCAGTACTTC. It specifies CASSYSLQGYEQYF.

CDR3 DNA sequence: TGTGCCAGCAGTCGACAGACTACGAGCAATCAGCCCCAGCATTTT. Amino acids: CASSRQTTSNQPQHF. V usage is TRBV12-3 or TRBV12-4 and J usage is TRBJ1-5; maybe TRBD1 (5 bases). The CDR3 runs to 15 residues. Trimming shortened V by 5 bases and J by 1 base, and 12 bases separated the two germline ends.

This clonotype was seen a handful of times. The V gene is TRBV15, the J gene TRBJ2-1, with D uncertain. V lost 0 bases to trimming and J lost 9 bases, with 9 bases between them. Per germline, CDR1 LNHNV and CDR2 YYDKDF (reference sequence). The CDR3 is made up of 13 amino acids. This CDR3 reads CATSRDRVAEQFF. The CDR3 region has the DNA TGTGCCACCAGCAGAGATAGAGTAGCTGAGCAGTTCTTC.

V gene TRBV12-3 or TRBV12-4 combines with J gene TRBJ2-6, with 9 bases that match TRBD1. J lost 2 bases, V lost 7 bases, and 9 bases had no gene match. The CDR3 totals 17 residues. The CDR3 DNA reads as TGTGCCAGCACCCGGACAGGGGAGTTTACTGGGGCCAACGTCCTGACTTTC. Translation gives CASTRTGEFTGANVLTF.